In this sample, the clone carrying this T cell receptor (beta chain) turned up many times. Its target is unknown. This sample is drawn from a study of spatial heterogeneity in lung cancer. For the study at large: Fewer alpha-chain than beta-chain sequences were consistently detected. Study-wide points: The study found ubiquitous expanded tumor TCRs in blood more at resection than follow-up.

Sample time point: sample taken at primary tumor resection. Patients with untreated early-stage non-small cell lung cancer, numbering approximately 79, were the donors. V dropped 9 bases and J dropped 3; count of bases not matched to a gene: 12. The CDR3 covers 16 residues. Each CDR3 protein is one row after TCRdb ran MiXCR on the 5' RACE reads. The data hold some 78,000 distinct CDR3 sequences, with about 8.5% observed a single time. The source material was PBMCs, sampled at surgery. The V gene is TRBV12-3 or TRBV12-4, the J gene TRBJ2-7; 12 bases line up with TRBD2. This TCR was recovered from a male donor with early-stage non-small cell lung cancer. Written as DNA, the CDR3 is TGTGCCAGTGGCACCCTAGCGGGAGGGCCAAGCTACGAGCAGTACTTC. Protein: CASGTLAGGPSYEQYF.